This TCR beta chain was sequenced for a study of OX40 agonist ivuxolimab in advanced cancers. Study overall: All patients had ivuxolimab intravenously every 2 weeks at 0.01 to 10 mg/kg. Dose-escalation cases comprised hepatocellular carcinoma, melanoma, renal cell or head and neck cancer.

Collection of blood occurred at baseline, at cycle 4 day 1, and at cycle 7 day 1. Only in-frame clones appear in the TCRdb table, and some are missing; sequencing was by immunoSEQ multiplex PCR. The data show some 96,000 clones, with approximately 90% seen just once and under 0.65% held by the top ten. Germline assignment: CDR1 LNHDA and CDR2 SQIVND (reference sequence). The CDR3 totals 17 residues. Trimming cost V 3 bases and J 0 bases; bases outside gene matches: 8. This chain links TRBV19 with TRBJ2-4; 7 bases are shared with TRBD2. The sequencing used CD4+ or CD8+ T cells sorted from blood, collected in a trial of the OX40 agonist ivuxolimab. This TCR was sampled from an adult with an advanced solid tumor such as melanoma, head and neck, liver or kidney cancer. The CDR3 DNA reads as TGTGCCAGTAGTATTAGCGGGCAGTCTATAGCCAAAAACATTCAGTACTTC. It yields the protein CASSISGQSIAKNIQYF.